These 17 T cell receptor beta chains originate from one sample sequenced in a study of blood T cell repertoires in COVID-19. TCRdb's table, derived via immunoSEQ multiplex PCR, lists solely in-frame clones and lacks some. The table lists 150,000 or so clones, 88% of them singletons. Sequencing was done on a sample of peripheral blood. The receptor source for this set is a human donor in a cohort sampled during active COVID-19.

DNA for the CDR3: TGTGCCAGCAGCTTAGGGCAGGGGGAGTACAATGAGCAGTTCTTC. The encoded protein is CASSLGQGEYNEQFF. V and J are TRBV7-8 and TRBJ2-1, with TRBD1 identical over 7 bases. The germline gives CDR1 SGHVS, CDR2 FQNEAQ. This CDR3 has 15 amino acids. V lost 1 base, J lost 4 bases, and 4 bases stayed unmatched. Filled out from reference TRBV7-8 and TRBJ2-1, the complete variable domain reads GAGVSQSPRYKVAKRGQDVALRCDPISGHVSLFWYQQALGQGPEFLTYFQNEAQLDKSGLPSDRFFAERPEGSVSTLKIQRTQQEDSAVYLCASSLGQGEYNEQFFGPGTRLTVL.

The chain has TRBV18 and TRBJ1-2, with TRBD1 matching 7 bases. Germline loops: CDR1 KGHSH, CDR2 LQKENI. With 3 bases clipped from V and 6 bases from J, the junction kept 7 bases outside the gene matches. The CDR3 has 14 amino acids. In DNA, the CDR3 is TGTGCCAGCTCACCCCGACAGGGCAGGGATGGCTACACCTTC. Its protein product is CASSPRQGRDGYTF. Using reference TRBV18 and TRBJ1-2 for the parts outside the CDR3, the full variable domain is NAGVMQNPRHLVRRRGQEARLRCSPMKGHSHVYWYRQLPEEGLKFMVYLQKENIIDESGMPKERFSAEFPKEGPSILRIQQVVRGDSAAYFCASSPRQGRDGYTFGSGTRLTVV.

The rearrangement links TRBV3-1 (or the pseudogene TRBV3-2) to TRBJ2-7, with TRBD1 matching 7 bases. The CDR3 spans 14 residues. Germline V gene sequence: CDR1 LGHDT, CDR2 YNNKEL (reference sequence). With V trimmed by 1 base and J by 9 bases, 9 bases remained unmatched. The CDR3 region is CASSQAGTVGGQYF. DNA for the CDR3: TGTGCCAGCAGCCAAGCTGGGACAGTCGGTGGGCAGTACTTC.

V is TRBV6-1 and J is TRBJ2-1; TRBD2 aligns across 10 bases. The CDR3 length is 16 residues. Looked up from germline, CDR1 is MNHNS and CDR2 is SASEGT. With 4 bases clipped from V and 8 bases from J, the junction kept 11 bases outside the gene matches. The CDR3 bases are TGTGCCAGCAGTGCGAATGGACTAGCGGTTCTCCATGAGCAGTTCTTC. This translates into CASSANGLAVLHEQFF.

J is TRBJ2-7 and V is TRBV19, with a tentative D call TRBD1 (7 bases). The CDR3 has 15 residues. CDR1 LNHDA and CDR2 SQIVND come from the germline V gene (reference sequence). V lost 6 bases and J lost 0, with 15 bases in between. CDR3 nucleotides: TGTGCCAGTAGCCCAGGGGGGACAACCTCCTACGAGCAGTACTTC. The encoded protein is CASSPGGTTSYEQYF. Full variable domain (outside the CDR3, taken from reference TRBV19 and TRBJ2-7): DGGITQSPKYLFRKEGQNVTLSCEQNLNHDAMYWYRQDPGQGLRLIYYSQIVNDFQKGDIAEGYSVSREKKESFPLTVTSAQKNPTAFYLCASSPGGTTSYEQYFGPGTRLTVT.

The rearrangement uses TRBV5-4 and TRBJ2-6; 9 bases align to TRBD1. Per germline, CDR1 SGHNT and CDR2 YYREEE (reference sequence). This CDR3 contains 15 residues. Unmatched junction bases numbered 7, after V lost 4 bases and J lost 8 bases. The CDR3 DNA follows: TGTGCCAGCAGCCTAAGACAGGGGGAAACCAACGTCCTGACTTTC. Residues: CASSLRQGETNVLTF.

The chain recombines TRBV14 with TRBJ2-2; a weak D match, TRBD1 (5 bases). Germline CDR1 and CDR2: SGHDN and FVKESK. The length of the CDR3 is 15 residues. V dropped 3 bases and J dropped 2 bases, with 10 bases sitting between them. The CDR3 protein is CASSQFRVNTGELFF. Here the CDR3 DNA reads TGTGCCAGCAGCCAGTTCAGGGTTAACACCGGGGAGCTGTTTTTT.

This clone occurred once. This chain links TRBV3-1 (or the pseudogene TRBV3-2) with TRBJ2-7, with TRBD2 matching 8 bases. CDR3 length: 15 amino acids. J lost 3 bases, V lost 4 bases, and 8 bases had no gene match. The V gene's germline CDR1 is LGHDT and CDR2 YNNKEL (reference sequence). In DNA, the CDR3 is TGTGCCAGCAGCCTAGGGGCGGGGGGACTCTACGAGCAGTACTTC. Its protein product is CASSLGAGGLYEQYF.

V and J are TRBV19 and TRBJ1-5; weak D call: TRBD1 (6 bases). Germline lookup yields CDR1 LNHDA and CDR2 SQIVND (reference sequence). V dropped 7 bases and J dropped 4 bases, with 11 bases sitting between them. This CDR3 is 13 amino acids long. DNA for the CDR3: TGTGCCAGTACCGGGACACAGAATCAGCCCCAGCATTTT. It specifies CASTGTQNQPQHF.

The chain carries TRBV27 and TRBJ2-7; 7 bases map to TRBD2. The CDR3 spans 17 residues. Germline V CDR1 and CDR2: MNHEY, SMNVEV (reference sequence). The V and J ends lost 5 bases and 7 bases, in that order; junction bases with no gene match: 20. CDR3 nucleotide sequence: TGTGCCAGCAGTCCTCTTACCCAGCGGGATCCCTCGGGAGAGCAGTACTTC. It codes for CASSPLTQRDPSGEQYF.

In this sample, this clone turned up once. The gene calls are TRBV9 and TRBJ1-3; D perhaps matches TRBD1 (6 bases). Germline-derived CDR1 and CDR2 are SGDLS and YYNGEE. V was pared by 2 bases and J by 0 bases, with 15 bases between. The CDR3 spans 17 residues. The CDR3 DNA reads TGTGCCAGCAGCGTCGAGGCAGGGGTTTTCTCTGGAAACACCATATATTTT. Translating gives CASSVEAGVFSGNTIYF. The complete variable domain, with remaining parts taken from reference TRBV9 and TRBJ1-3, reads DSGVTQTPKHLITATGQRVTLRCSPRSGDLSVYWYQQSLDQGLQFLIQYYNGEERAKGNILERFSAQQFPDLHSELNLSSLELGDSALYFCASSVEAGVFSGNTIYFGEGSWLTVV.

This clone appeared a few times. The rearrangement links TRBV10-3 to TRBJ1-1; D is unclear. The CDR3 contains 14 residues. V lost 5 bases, J lost 0 bases, and 10 bases lay in between. CDR1 and CDR2 (germline): ENHRY, SYGVKD. CDR3 loop: CAISPSVMNTEAFF. The CDR3 bases are TGTGCCATCAGTCCATCAGTGATGAACACTGAAGCTTTCTTT.

This clone was counted only a few times. The genes are TRBV28 and TRBJ2-7, with TRBD2 matching 7 bases. V was pared by 6 bases and J by 2 bases, with 7 bases of the junction left unmatched. The CDR3 length is 14 residues. The germline V gene encodes CDR1 MDHEN and CDR2 SYDVKM. The CDR3 here is CASRVPGGPYEQYF. The CDR3 DNA reads TGTGCCAGCAGGGTACCGGGAGGCCCCTACGAGCAGTACTTC.

The gene calls are TRBV19 and TRBJ1-1, with 10 bases aligning to TRBD1. V lost 3 bases, J lost 4 bases, and 5 bases stayed unmatched. This CDR3 comprises 15 residues. CDR1 is LNHDA and CDR2 is SQIVND in the germline V gene (reference sequence). In nucleotides, the CDR3 is TGTGCCAGTAGTATGACAGGGGGCGGGGGCACTGAAGCTTTCTTT. It encodes CASSMTGGGGTEAFF.

The V and J genes are TRBV7-2 and TRBJ2-1, with a tentative D call TRBD1 (5 bases). V was clipped by 4 bases and J by 2 bases, with 12 bases between them. Germline loops: CDR1 SGHTA, CDR2 FQGNSA. This CDR3 region has 15 residues. In DNA, the CDR3 is TGTGCCAGCAGCTCCCAGGGAAGCCCCTACAATGAGCAGTTCTTC. Amino acid sequence: CASSSQGSPYNEQFF.

The table lists this clone with a few counts. The chain recombines TRBV12-1 with TRBJ2-2; TRBD1 reflects the table's D call only, with no check against the DNA. TRBV12-1 is a known pseudogene. The CDR3 runs to 19 residues. CDR3 coding DNA: TGTGCCAGCAGCCCCCAGAGGTTCCCAGGGGCGCGTAGCACCGGGGAGCTGTTTTTT. Amino acid sequence: CASSPQRFPGARSTGELFF.

This chain uses TRBV10-3 with TRBJ2-5; 9 positions match TRBD1. The germline V gene has CDR1 ENHRY and CDR2 SYGVKD. This CDR3 contains 13 residues. After removal of 7 bases from V and 3 bases from J, the junction contained 3 bases not matched to a gene. DNA for the CDR3: TGTGCCATCAACCGGGACAGGGAAGAGACCCAGTACTTC. Its translation: CAINRDREETQYF.